Below, 21 T cell receptor beta chains from the same sample are listed, as sequenced in a study of regulatory T cells in long-lasting Graves disease. Relying on iRepertoire HTBI primers and Arm-PCR of CDR3 regions, the team built TCR beta libraries. TCRdb used MiXCR to reprocess the multiplex PCR reads, holding one entry per CDR3 protein. Of fewer than 600,000 distinct CDR3 sequences in the sample, approximately 23% were seen once. Time point reported: persistent/refractory GD, antithyroid drugs over 5 years with positive TRAb. After RNA was extracted from PBMCs, the TCR library was made from it. The sequencing here drew on peripheral blood mononuclear cells (PBMCs), taken when the disease was refractory, from a patient treated with antithyroid drugs. The source of these receptors is a female donor with Graves disease.

Of note for this clonotype: A much larger clone lies one base from this, so it may be a read error. The limits of the CDR3 on the DNA are not certain, so only TCRdb's listed CDR3 is given. The V and J genes are TRBV12-5 and TRBJ1-1; TRBD1 was called by the table and not checked on the DNA. In germline, CDR1 is LGHNT, CDR2 FRNRAP. The CDR3 spans 13 residues, counting both ends. The CDR3 sequence is CASGFGGGTEVFF.

The chain recombines TRBV7-2 with TRBJ1-6; weak D call: TRBD1 (6 bases). V lost 7 bases to trimming and J lost 7 bases, with 17 bases between them. The CDR3 spans 15 residues. From germline, CDR1 is SGHTA and CDR2 FQGNSA. The CDR3 coding sequence is TGTGCCAGCATCCCCGGTCCAGGGGACAATTCACCCCTCCACTTT. This translates into CASIPGPGDNSPLHF. The full variable domain, completed using reference TRBV7-2 and TRBJ1-6, is GAGVSQSPSNKVTEKGKDVELRCDPISGHTALYWYRQSLGQGLEFLIYFQGNSAPDKSGLPSDRFSAERTGGSVSTLTIQRTQQEDSAVYLCASIPGPGDNSPLHFGNGTRLTVT.

The sample holds many counts of this clonotype. The chain uses TRBV6-1 and TRBJ2-7, with no clear D. Germline values: CDR1 MNHNS, CDR2 SASEGT. Deletions cut 6 bases from V and 2 bases from J, with 14 bases between. CDR3 length: 14 residues. CDR3 region: CASRPGLSPYEQYF. DNA of the CDR3: TGTGCCAGCAGACCTGGGCTATCCCCCTACGAGCAGTACTTC.

The chain joins TRBV30 to TRBJ2-2, with D possibly being TRBD1 or TRBD2 (5 bases each). The CDR3 has 13 amino acids. V lost 3 bases and J lost 4, with 9 bases in between. Germline-derived CDR1 and CDR2 are GTSNPN and SVGIG (reference sequence). The CDR3 reads CAWRGAGTGELFF. In DNA form, the CDR3 reads TGTGCCTGGAGAGGGGCGGGCACCGGGGAGCTGTTTTTT.

This clonotype occurred a few times. The chain employs TRBV5-1 and TRBJ2-1; 11 bases agree with TRBD2. This CDR3 is 16 amino acids long. Germline V lookup: CDR1 SGHRS, CDR2 YFSETQ. With 4 bases clipped from V and 6 bases from J, the junction kept 9 bases outside the gene matches. This CDR3 reads CASSPGLAGSINEQFF. The CDR3 DNA sequence: TGCGCCAGCAGCCCCGGACTAGCGGGCAGTATCAATGAGCAGTTCTTC. The full variable domain, in which reference TRBV5-1 and TRBJ2-1 provide the parts outside the CDR3, is KAGVTQTPRYLIKTRGQQVTLSCSPISGHRSVSWYQQTPGQGLQFLFEYFSETQRNKGNFPGRFSGRQFSNSRSEMNVSTLELGDSALYLCASSPGLAGSINEQFFGPGTRLTVL.

This clonotype was seen repeatedly, ten times or more. The chain combines TRBV2 with TRBJ1-2; 10 positions agree with TRBD1. Trimming removed 5 bases from V and 7 bases from J; junction bases left unmatched: 13. The CDR3 spans 16 residues. From germline, CDR1 is SNHLY and CDR2 FYNNEI. DNA for the CDR3: TGTGCCAGCAGTACGAGGACAGGGGGGGGTTTGGGTGGCTACACCTTC. This codes for CASSTRTGGGLGGYTF.

This clonotype has a count of ten or more. The V and J genes are TRBV27 and TRBJ2-5; 14 bases fit TRBD2. The germline V gene encodes CDR1 MNHEY and CDR2 SMNVEV (reference sequence). V dropped 10 bases and J dropped 0; count of bases not matched to a gene: 10. The CDR3 totals 17 residues. The CDR3: CATRLAGGLEYQETQYF. CDR3 nucleotides: TGTGCCACGCGACTAGCGGGGGGGCTTGAGTACCAAGAGACCCAGTACTTC.

This clonotype appeared many times. The chain couples TRBV20-1 to TRBJ2-5; D is undetermined. Germline CDR1 DFQATT, CDR2 SNEGSKA (reference sequence). The length of the CDR3 is 12 residues. V gave up 6 bases and J gave up 5 bases, with 13 bases separating them. The CDR3 here is CSASLLSETQYF. CDR3 in DNA: TGCAGTGCCAGTTTACTGTCCGAGACCCAGTACTTC.

This clonotype was recorded a few times. A single base separates this from a much larger clone, so it may be a read error. The CDR3 here is CASRYLYEQYF. The CDR3 region has the DNA TGTGCCAGCAGATACCTCTACGAGCAGTACTTC. This chain links TRBV6-1 with TRBJ2-7, with D uncertain. The germline V gene encodes CDR1 MNHNS and CDR2 SASEGT. The ends were cut back, 6 bases at V and 3 bases at J, with 6 bases in the middle. This CDR3 contains 11 residues.

The chain joins TRBV5-1 to TRBJ1-2; 8 nucleotides agree with TRBD1. Germline V CDR1 and CDR2: SGHRS, YFSETQ. The V gene end was trimmed by 0 bases and the J gene end by 4 bases; junction bases not matched to a gene: 5. CDR3 length equals 15 residues. The DNA of the CDR3 is TGCGCCAGCAGCTTGGGCGACAGGGGAACCTATGGCTACACCTTC. Translation: CASSLGDRGTYGYTF.

The sample holds many counts of this clonotype. The genes are TRBV20-1 and TRBJ2-5; 8 bases are a match to TRBD1. CDR3 length equals 15 residues. V trimming: 1 base; J trimming: 4 bases; junction bases outside the gene matches: 8. Germline loops: CDR1 DFQATT, CDR2 SNEGSKA (reference sequence). CDR3 DNA: TGCAGTGCTAGAGGACTGGGACAGGCAGGAGAGACCCAGTACTTC. It codes for CSARGLGQAGETQYF.

This clonotype was seen only a few times. The rearrangement links TRBV7-9 to TRBJ1-4; no firm D call. Germline V gene sequence: CDR1 SEHNR, CDR2 FQNEAQ (reference sequence). V gave up 0 bases and J gave up 8 bases, with 10 bases separating them. The CDR3 covers 14 residues. CDR3 residues: CASSLASAAEKLFF. The CDR3 DNA reads as TGTGCCAGCAGCTTAGCGTCCGCGGCAGAAAAACTGTTTTTT.

This chain joins TRBV25-1 and TRBJ2-2, with D possibly TRBD1 on 5 matching bases. V lost 2 bases and J 4 bases, leaving 14 bases between the germline ends. CDR1 and CDR2 (germline): MGHDK, SYGVNS. The CDR3 spans 16 residues. As DNA, the CDR3 is TGTGCCAGCAGTGAAAAAAGGGGTGTGGGCACCGGGGAGCTGTTTTTT. It encodes CASSEKRGVGTGELFF.

The chain combines TRBV29-1 with TRBJ2-2; D is undetermined. The V gene lost 1 base and the J gene lost 1 base, with 7 bases spanning the gap. CDR3 size: 14 residues. From germline, CDR1 is SQVTM and CDR2 ANQGSEA. The CDR3 DNA reads TGCAGCGTTGAAGGAGAAAGGAACACCGGGGAGCTGTTTTTT. Encoded protein: CSVEGERNTGELFF.

This clonotype showed up many times. The J gene is TRBJ1-5, the V gene TRBV2, with TRBD1 as a possible D gene (6 bases). The germline V gene encodes CDR1 SNHLY and CDR2 FYNNEI. This CDR3 comprises 15 residues. The germline V and J ends were trimmed by 7 bases and 7 bases, with 20 bases remaining between them. The DNA for the CDR3 is TGTGCCAGCACGGGGGACACGGGATCGGGGCAGCCCCAGCATTTT. Its protein is CASTGDTGSGQPQHF.

The chain has TRBV4-3 and TRBJ1-6, with TRBD1 matching over 10 bases. This CDR3 comprises 15 residues. Germline V gene lookup returns CDR1 LGHNA and CDR2 YSLEER. V was pared by 1 base and J by 10 bases, with 4 bases of the junction left unmatched. The CDR3 bases are TGCGCCAGCAGCCAAGGACAGGGGGCAGGATCACCCCTCCACTTT. As protein: CASSQGQGAGSPLHF.

This clonotype was observed at least ten times. The V gene is TRBV7-2, the J gene TRBJ1-2; 7 nucleotides line up with TRBD1. The J segment lost 8 bases and the V segment lost 6 bases, leaving 15 bases of the junction unmatched. Germline V gene lookup returns CDR1 SGHTA and CDR2 FQGNSA. This CDR3 contains 15 residues. The CDR3 DNA follows: TGTGCCAGCAGTACTAACCCAAACAGGGGCGAGGGCTACACCTTC. It is translated as CASSTNPNRGEGYTF.

A remark on this clonotype: An end of the junction does not agree with germline; a read error may underlie this. The chain links TRBV11-2 to TRBJ2-7; D remains ambiguous. CDR3 length: 13 amino acids. Germline assignment: CDR1 SGHAT and CDR2 FQNNGV. CDR3 nucleotides: TGCGCCAGCAGCCTCAAACATGGCTTCGAGCAGTACTTC. Translated, it gives CASSLKHGFEQYF.

The J gene is TRBJ1-3, the V gene TRBV6-1; TRBD1 is a possible D gene (5 bases). V was cut by 7 bases and J by 0 bases, with 13 bases left in between. This CDR3 has 15 amino acids. Germline V gives CDR1 MNHNS, CDR2 SASEGT. The CDR3 spells CASKRRGISGNTIYF. In DNA, the CDR3 is TGTGCCAGCAAAAGGAGGGGTATCTCTGGAAACACCATATATTTT.

This clonotype was seen at least ten times. V usage is TRBV2 and J usage is TRBJ1-1, with TRBD1 matching over 8 bases. Germline assignment: CDR1 SNHLY and CDR2 FYNNEI. With V trimmed by 6 bases and J by 4 bases, 7 bases remained unmatched. The length of the CDR3 is 14 residues. The CDR3 loop reads CASSPTGDLTEAFF. CDR3 DNA: TGTGCCAGCAGCCCGACAGGGGATCTCACTGAAGCTTTCTTT.

This clonotype was recorded a few times. The V and J genes are TRBV28 and TRBJ1-3; D remains unclear. V shed 7 bases and J shed 0 bases, with 13 bases lying between them. Looked up from germline, CDR1 is MDHEN and CDR2 is SYDVKM. This CDR3 is 15 amino acids long. Here the CDR3 reads CASKLSGISGNTIYF. The DNA of the CDR3 is TGTGCCAGCAAGTTATCCGGGATCTCTGGAAACACCATATATTTT.